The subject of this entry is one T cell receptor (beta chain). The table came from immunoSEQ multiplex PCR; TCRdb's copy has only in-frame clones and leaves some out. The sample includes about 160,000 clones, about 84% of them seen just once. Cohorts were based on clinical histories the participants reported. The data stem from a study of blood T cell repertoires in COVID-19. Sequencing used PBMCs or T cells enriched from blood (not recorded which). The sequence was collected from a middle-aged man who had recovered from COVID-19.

The chain's CDR3 is CASSLISGEKLFF. The CDR3 DNA follows: TGTGCCAGCAGCTTAATTTCGGGGGAAAAACTGTTTTTT. The chain has TRBV13 and TRBJ1-4; D gene ambiguous. The germline V gene has CDR1 PRHDT and CDR2 FYEKMQ (reference sequence). Trimming took 2 bases from V and 8 from J, leaving 9 bases between them. CDR3 length: 13 amino acids.